The sequence of this TCR beta chain was determined in a study of shared clonotypes between healthy human individuals. This table comes from immunoSEQ multiplex PCR, and its TCRdb copy is limited to in-frame clones, with some not included. The table shows 2 million to 2.5 million clones, with under 95% occurring only once. CDR1 is SGHNT and CDR2 is YYREEE in the germline V gene (reference sequence). The CDR3 has 12 amino acids. The V gene lost 4 bases and the J gene lost 4 bases, with 7 bases spanning the gap. Sequencing was done on a sample of naive CD4+ T cells from PBMCs. Stated subset: CD45RA+ positively selected. J is TRBJ2-3 and V is TRBV5-4; D remains unclear. The TCR was taken from a man between 18 and 35 years old in good health. Some clones in this sample may be carry-over from other donors' samples. This chain's CDR3 is CASSPWADTQYF. DNA of the CDR3: TGTGCCAGCAGCCCGTGGGCAGATACGCAGTATTTT.